This TCR beta chain emerged from a study of blood T cell repertoires in COVID-19. Across the whole study: In each case, the material was cDNA or gDNA derived from T cells, B-cell-depleted T cells, or PBMCs.

J gave up 3 bases and V 3 bases, and 2 bases lay outside the gene matches. This CDR3 region has 15 residues. Germline lookup yields CDR1 MNHEY and CDR2 SVGAGI. Membership in each cohort depended on participant-reported clinical history. Those designated as exposed participants met a COVID-19 case within 2 weeks before study entry. Original data processing: From reference gene primer amplification, estimates of nucleated cell counts were derived. TCRdb's copy holds only in-frame clones and misses some; the assay was immunoSEQ multiplex PCR. That table furnishes V, J and clone size, whereas the DNA furnished D and trimming. The table includes a few hundred thousand clones, about 85% detected once.

This TCR came from a woman between 45 and 65 years old who had been exposed to COVID-19. This chain links TRBV6-5 with TRBJ2-1, with 10 positions matching TRBD2. The sample taken for sequencing was PBMCs or T cells enriched from blood (not recorded which). The CDR3 is CASSYLAGDYNEQFF. The DNA of the CDR3 is TGTGCCAGCAGTTATCTAGCGGGGGACTACAATGAGCAGTTCTTC.